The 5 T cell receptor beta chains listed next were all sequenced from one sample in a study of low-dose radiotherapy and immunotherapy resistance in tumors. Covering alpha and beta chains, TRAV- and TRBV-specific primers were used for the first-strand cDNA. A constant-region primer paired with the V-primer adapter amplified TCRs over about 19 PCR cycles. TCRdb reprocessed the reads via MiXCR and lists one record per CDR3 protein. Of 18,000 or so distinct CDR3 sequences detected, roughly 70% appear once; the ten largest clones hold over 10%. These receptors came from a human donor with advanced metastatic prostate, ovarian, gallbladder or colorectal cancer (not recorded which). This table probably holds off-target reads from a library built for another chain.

The CDR3 nucleotides read TGCAGTGCTAGAGATCAGGGTTCCGACTATGGCTACACCTTC. The encoded protein is CSARDQGSDYGYTF. The gene calls are TRBV20-1 and TRBJ1-2; D is possibly TRBD1 (5 bases). The CDR3 is 14 amino acids. Per germline, CDR1 DFQATT and CDR2 SNEGSKA (reference sequence). V lost 0 bases and J lost 3, with 11 bases in between.

CDR3 sequence (DNA): TGTGCCAGCAGTCCATTCCGGGACAGGGCGAACACTGAAGCTTTCTTT. Its translation is CASSPFRDRANTEAFF. The chain links TRBV6-2 or TRBV6-3 to TRBJ1-1; 9 bases agree with TRBD1. Germline V gene sequence: CDR1 MNHEY, CDR2 SVGEGT. The junction had 8 bases not matched to a gene; V was cut back by 5 bases and J by 1 base. The CDR3 runs to 16 residues.

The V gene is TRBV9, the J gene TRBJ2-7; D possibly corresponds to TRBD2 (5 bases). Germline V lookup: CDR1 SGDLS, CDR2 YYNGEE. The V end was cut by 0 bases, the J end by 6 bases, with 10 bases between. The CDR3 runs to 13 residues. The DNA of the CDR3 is TGTGCCAGCAGCGTAGAACTAGAAGGCGAGCAGTACTTC. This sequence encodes CASSVELEGEQYF.

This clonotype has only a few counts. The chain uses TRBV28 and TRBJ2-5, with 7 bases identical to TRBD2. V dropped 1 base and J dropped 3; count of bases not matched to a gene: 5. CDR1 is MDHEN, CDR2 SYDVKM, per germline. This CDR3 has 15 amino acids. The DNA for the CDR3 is TGTGCCAGCAGTTTATTAGGACTAGGCGAAGAGACCCAGTACTTC. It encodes CASSLLGLGEETQYF.

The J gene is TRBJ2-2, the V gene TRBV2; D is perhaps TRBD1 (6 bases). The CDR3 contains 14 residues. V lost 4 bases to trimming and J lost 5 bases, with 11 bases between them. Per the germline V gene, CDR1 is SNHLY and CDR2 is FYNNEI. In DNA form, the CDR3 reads TGTGCCAGCAGTGGATTAACAGGGACCGGGGAGCTGTTTTTT. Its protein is CASSGLTGTGELFF.